At least ten counts were recorded for the clone carrying this TCR beta chain. Antigen: not known. CDR3-region Arm-PCR and iRepertoire HTBI primers produced the TCR beta libraries. TCRdb reprocessed the multiplex PCR reads with MiXCR, giving one entry per CDR3 protein. Altogether a few hundred thousand distinct CDR3 sequences are present, around 15% being singletons, with the ten largest covering 25% to 30%. This CDR3 region has 12 residues. Germline V gives CDR1 MDHEN, CDR2 SYDVKM. V dropped 3 bases and J dropped 3 bases, with 5 bases sitting between them. The sample is drawn from a study of regulatory T cells in long-lasting Graves disease. Looking at the study overall: Newly diagnosed Graves' patients had under 3 months of antithyroid drugs.

Time point described: newly diagnosed GD, antithyroid drugs for less than 3 months. PBMCs provided the RNA from which the TCR library was made. Regarding the study as a whole: The study found lower TCR diversity in persistent Graves' patients than in newly diagnosed ones.

This sample also appeared in a second study, on T cells in Graves' hyperthyroidism and ophthalmopathy. From that second work: The TCR CDR3 first-round RT-PCR relied on the HTBI primer set.

The source material was peripheral blood mononuclear cells (PBMCs), sampled at new diagnosis, from a patient treated with antithyroid drugs. The sequence derives from a middle-aged man with Graves disease. This rearrangement joins TRBV28 to TRBJ1-1, with unresolved D. CDR3 amino acids: CASSLVDTEAFF. For the CDR3, the DNA is TGTGCCAGCAGTTTGGTGGACACTGAAGCTTTCTTT. Full variable domain (rest looked up from reference TRBV28 and TRBJ1-1): DVKVTQSSRYLVKRTGEKVFLECVQDMDHENMFWYRQDPGLGLRLIYFSYDVKMKEKGDIPEGYSVSREKKERFSLILESASTNQTSMYLCASSLVDTEAFFGQGTRLTVV.